The sequence of this TCR beta chain was determined in a study of prognosis after radiotherapy for stage I lung cancer. Turning to the study itself: After radiotherapy, distant metastases appeared in a few patients at a median of approximately 7 months, and roughly 16 patients showed no significant progression. Notes on the study in general: A difference in TRBV and TRBJ gene usage was reportedly seen between patients with and without metastases.

Blood, 5.5 to 7.5 milliliters, was collected at each of two time points. For this clonotype: The antigen is not known.

Two rounds of multiplex PCR amplified TCR beta CDR3 from genomic DNA. Primers specific to each TRBV and TRBJ gene were used in first-round PCR. TCRdb independently ran MiXCR on the multiplex PCR reads; one entry per CDR3 protein. This table has tens of thousands of distinct CDR3 sequences, about half appearing once. The germline V gene has CDR1 KGHDR and CDR2 SFDVKD. The CDR3 is 14 residues long. V lost 9 bases and J lost 1; bases outside the gene matches: 4. The starting material was PBMCs, obtained before or after stereotactic body radiation therapy (not recorded which). This clonotype originated in a donor aged 50 or older with non-small cell lung cancer. The V gene is TRBV24-1, the J gene TRBJ2-2; 7 bases are a match to TRBD2. The CDR3 nucleotides are TGTGCCACCGAGGAGCGGGGGAACACCGGGGAGCTGTTTTTT. Amino acid sequence: CATEERGNTGELFF.